The 15 T cell receptor beta chains below were found in one sample sequenced in a study of shared clonotypes between healthy human individuals. Generated by immunoSEQ multiplex PCR, the TCRdb table keeps only in-frame clones and is missing some. The sample includes roughly 2,300,000 clones, 85% to 95% seen only once; the top ten take 0.3% to 0.45%. Sequenced material: naive CD4+ T cells from PBMCs. As to subset: CD45RA+ positively selected. The receptors originated from a man aged 18-30 years in good health. Some clones in this sample may be carry-over from other donors' samples.

The chain employs TRBV28 and TRBJ2-3; 7 nucleotides line up with TRBD2. Per the germline V gene, CDR1 is MDHEN and CDR2 is SYDVKM. V was pared by 5 bases and J by 3 bases, with 8 bases of the junction left unmatched. This CDR3 is 15 amino acids long. The CDR3: CASSPSGIGTDTQYF. The CDR3, as DNA: TGTGCCAGCAGTCCCAGCGGGATAGGGACAGATACGCAGTATTTT.

The chain couples TRBV4-3 to TRBJ1-3; tentatively, D is TRBD1 (6 bases). Germline CDR1 and CDR2: LGHNA and YSLEER. This CDR3 comprises 16 residues. V shed 1 base and J shed 1 base, with 11 bases lying between them. Here the CDR3 DNA reads TGCGCCAGCAGCCAAGTGGGGGGCGCGTCTGGAAACACCATATATTTT. It translates to CASSQVGGASGNTIYF.

The gene calls are TRBV18 and TRBJ1-1; D gene unclear. The CDR3 runs 13 residues. The V gene lost 2 bases and the J gene lost 1 base, with 5 bases spanning the gap. Germline-derived CDR1 and CDR2 are KGHSH and LQKENI. This CDR3 reads CASSPEKNTEAFF. The CDR3 bases are TGTGCCAGCTCACCAGAAAAGAACACTGAAGCTTTCTTT.

The chain couples TRBV7-8 to TRBJ1-2; D gene uncertain. Germline V gene sequence: CDR1 SGHVS, CDR2 FQNEAQ. The CDR3 runs to 15 residues. V was trimmed by 5 bases and J by 7 bases, leaving 20 bases between them. CDR3 nucleotide sequence: TGTGCCAGCAGCCCGTTTGGGCAAGTAGTAGTTGGCTACACCTTC. Encoded protein: CASSPFGQVVVGYTF.

A word on this clone: Other DNA sequences in the sample encode the same CDR3. This sequence joins TRBV7-2 and TRBJ2-3; D not resolved. Deletions cut 0 bases from V and 2 bases from J, with 6 bases between. This CDR3 contains 14 residues. Per germline, CDR1 SGHTA and CDR2 FQGNSA. Here the CDR3 DNA reads TGTGCCAGCAGCTTAGCGGGCTCCACAGATACGCAGTATTTT. Amino acid sequence: CASSLAGSTDTQYF.

The J gene is TRBJ2-2, the V gene TRBV19; D not resolved. The CDR3 contains 15 residues. Germline values: CDR1 LNHDA, CDR2 SQIVND (reference sequence). The V and J ends lost 4 bases and 1 base respectively, with 10 bases between them. CDR3 protein: CASSTPGLNTGELFF. For the CDR3, the DNA is TGTGCCAGTAGTACCCCCGGATTGAACACCGGGGAGCTGTTTTTT.

CDR3: CSASEGNEQFF. DNA of the CDR3: TGCAGTGCTAGTGAGGGAAATGAGCAGTTCTTC. This chain links TRBV20-1 with TRBJ2-1; possible D gene TRBD2, 5 bases. There are 11 residues in the CDR3. Germline loops: CDR1 DFQATT, CDR2 SNEGSKA (reference sequence). The V end was cut by 3 bases, the J end by 7 bases, with 7 bases between.

V usage is TRBV2 and J usage is TRBJ2-7; 8 bases are a match to TRBD2. V lost 3 bases and J lost 3; bases outside the gene matches: 10. This CDR3 spans 16 amino acids. The germline V gene encodes CDR1 SNHLY and CDR2 FYNNEI. The CDR3 is CASSDSTGGVIYEQYF. CDR3 DNA sequence: TGTGCCAGCAGTGATTCTACGGGAGGGGTAATCTACGAGCAGTACTTC.

This clone appeared a single time. CDR3 sequence (DNA): TGTGCCAGCAGTGAGGGGGGGAGGAATACGCAGTATTTT. Translation gives CASSEGGRNTQYF. The chain has TRBV2 and TRBJ2-3, with 7 bases that match TRBD2. The V gene end was trimmed by 3 bases and the J gene end by 7 bases; junction bases not matched to a gene: 4. This CDR3 is 13 amino acids long. Germline V CDR1 and CDR2: SNHLY, FYNNEI.

J is TRBJ2-2 and V is TRBV7-9; weak D call: TRBD2 (5 bases). This CDR3 is built from 15 residues. Trimming left V 5 bases short and J 6 bases short, with 16 bases between. The V gene's germline CDR1 is SEHNR and CDR2 FQNEAQ (reference sequence). The CDR3 DNA is TGTGCCAGCAGCCGAATACTCGGGGAGTCCGGGGAGCTGTTTTTT. It specifies CASSRILGESGELFF.

The table lists this clone with a few counts. The rearrangement uses TRBV7-9 and TRBJ1-1; D is perhaps TRBD1 (5 bases). The CDR3 consists of 14 residues. Germline CDR1 and CDR2: SEHNR and FQNEAQ (reference sequence). V lost 7 bases and J 2 bases, leaving 14 bases between the germline ends. The CDR3 DNA is TGTGCCAGCACCAGGCTCGGGGGAAACACTGAAGCTTTCTTT. Protein product: CASTRLGGNTEAFF.

This chain joins TRBV11-2 and TRBJ2-7; D not resolved. The CDR3 runs to 13 residues. The germline gives CDR1 SGHAT, CDR2 FQNNGV. V gave up 3 bases and J gave up 6 bases, with 12 bases separating them. CDR3 coding DNA: TGTGCCAGCAGCTTCGAGGTAGTTGGCGAGCAGTACTTC. Translating it yields CASSFEVVGEQYF.

A note on this clone: In the same sample, other DNA sequences code for this CDR3. In DNA form, the CDR3 reads TGTGCCAGCAGCTTGAGGCCTGAGAACACTGAAGCTTTCTTT. Its translation is CASSLRPENTEAFF. The chain joins TRBV5-5 to TRBJ1-1; D gene ambiguous. V was trimmed by 1 base and J by 1 base, leaving 8 bases between them. Germline assignment: CDR1 SGHKS and CDR2 YYEKEE (reference sequence). The CDR3 has 14 amino acids. The variable domain in full, completed from reference TRBV5-5 and TRBJ1-1, reads DAGVTQSPTHLIKTRGQQVTLRCSPISGHKSVSWYQQVLGQGPQFIFQYYEKEERGRGNFPDRFSARQFPNYSSELNVNALLLGDSALYLCASSLRPENTEAFFGQGTRLTVV.

This chain connects TRBV7-9 to TRBJ2-2; possible D gene TRBD1, 6 bases. Trimming stripped 8 bases from V and 5 bases from J, with 15 bases between. The germline CDR1 and CDR2 sequences are SEHNR and FQNEAQ (reference sequence). CDR3 length equals 14 residues. CDR3 DNA: TGTGCCAGCTCCGTGGGGGCTCGGACCGGGGAGCTGTTTTTT. As protein: CASSVGARTGELFF.

This chain uses TRBV7-6 with TRBJ2-1; 13 nucleotides match TRBD2. Germline V CDR1 and CDR2: SGHVS, FNYEAQ. This CDR3 region has 20 residues. V lost 0 bases, J lost 5 bases, and 13 bases stayed unmatched. CDR3: CASSLAFQSLAGGPHNEQFF. CDR3 coding DNA: TGTGCCAGCAGCTTAGCCTTTCAGTCACTAGCGGGAGGGCCCCACAATGAGCAGTTCTTC.